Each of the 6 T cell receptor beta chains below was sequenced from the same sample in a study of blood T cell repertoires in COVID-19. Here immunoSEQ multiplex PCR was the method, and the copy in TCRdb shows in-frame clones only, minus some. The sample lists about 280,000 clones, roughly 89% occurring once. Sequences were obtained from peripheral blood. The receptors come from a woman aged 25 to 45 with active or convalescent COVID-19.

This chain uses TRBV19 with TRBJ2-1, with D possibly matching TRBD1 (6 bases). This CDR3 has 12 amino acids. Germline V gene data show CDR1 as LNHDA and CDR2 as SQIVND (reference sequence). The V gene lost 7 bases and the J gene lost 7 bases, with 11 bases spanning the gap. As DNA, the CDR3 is TGTGCCAGTACACAGGGATTGAATGAGCAGTTCTTC. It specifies CASTQGLNEQFF. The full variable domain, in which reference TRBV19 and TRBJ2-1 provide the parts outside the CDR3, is DGGITQSPKYLFRKEGQNVTLSCEQNLNHDAMYWYRQDPGQGLRLIYYSQIVNDFQKGDIAEGYSVSREKKESFPLTVTSAQKNPTAFYLCASTQGLNEQFFGPGTRLTVL.

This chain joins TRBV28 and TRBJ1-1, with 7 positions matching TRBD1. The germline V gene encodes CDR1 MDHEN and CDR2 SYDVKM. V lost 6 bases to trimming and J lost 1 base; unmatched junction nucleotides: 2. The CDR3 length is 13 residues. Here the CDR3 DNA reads TGTGCCAGCAGGGAGGGGGCGAACACTGAAGCTTTCTTT. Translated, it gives CASREGANTEAFF.

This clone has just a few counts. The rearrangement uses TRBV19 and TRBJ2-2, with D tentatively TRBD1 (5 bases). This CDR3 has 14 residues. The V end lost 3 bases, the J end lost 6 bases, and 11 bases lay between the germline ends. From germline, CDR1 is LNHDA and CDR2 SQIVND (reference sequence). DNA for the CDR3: TGTGCCAGTAGTATTAAACAAGGGGCCGGGGAGCTGTTTTTT. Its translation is CASSIKQGAGELFF.

The CDR3 is CASSSWTVNYGYTF. The CDR3 DNA sequence: TGCGCCAGCAGCAGTTGGACAGTTAACTATGGCTACACCTTC. This chain uses TRBV5-1 with TRBJ1-2, with D possibly matching TRBD1 (6 bases). Germline CDR1 is SGHRS and CDR2 is YFSETQ. The CDR3 has 14 residues. Trimming left V 4 bases short and J 1 base short, with 11 bases between. The complete variable domain, with remaining parts taken from reference TRBV5-1 and TRBJ1-2, reads KAGVTQTPRYLIKTRGQQVTLSCSPISGHRSVSWYQQTPGQGLQFLFEYFSETQRNKGNFPGRFSGRQFSNSRSEMNVSTLELGDSALYLCASSSWTVNYGYTFGSGTRLTVV.

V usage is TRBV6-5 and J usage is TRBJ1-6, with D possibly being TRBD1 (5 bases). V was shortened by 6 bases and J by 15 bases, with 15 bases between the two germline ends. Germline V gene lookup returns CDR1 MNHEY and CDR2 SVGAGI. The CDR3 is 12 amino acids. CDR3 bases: TGTGCCAGCAGAGATGGGGGGACCTTCCTCCACTTT. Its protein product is CASRDGGTFLHF.

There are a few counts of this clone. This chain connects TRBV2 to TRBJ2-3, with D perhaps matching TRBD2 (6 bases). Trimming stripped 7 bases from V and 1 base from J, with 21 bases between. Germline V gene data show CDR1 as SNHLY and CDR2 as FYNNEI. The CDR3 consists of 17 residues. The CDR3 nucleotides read TGTGCCAGCAAACTAATGGGGCCGGGGGACCGCACAGATACGCAGTATTTT. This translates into CASKLMGPGDRTDTQYF.